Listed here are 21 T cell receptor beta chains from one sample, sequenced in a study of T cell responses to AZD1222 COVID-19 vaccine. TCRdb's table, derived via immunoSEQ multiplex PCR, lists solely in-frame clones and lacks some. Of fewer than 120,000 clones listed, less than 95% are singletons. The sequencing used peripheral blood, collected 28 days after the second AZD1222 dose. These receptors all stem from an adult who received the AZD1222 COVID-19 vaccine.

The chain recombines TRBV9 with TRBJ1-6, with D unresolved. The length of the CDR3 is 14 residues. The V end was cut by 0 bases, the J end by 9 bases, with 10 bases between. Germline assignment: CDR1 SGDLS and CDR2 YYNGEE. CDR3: CASSVDGVGSPLHF. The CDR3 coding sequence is TGTGCCAGCAGCGTAGATGGGGTTGGTTCACCCCTCCACTTT. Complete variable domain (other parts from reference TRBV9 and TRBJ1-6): DSGVTQTPKHLITATGQRVTLRCSPRSGDLSVYWYQQSLDQGLQFLIQYYNGEERAKGNILERFSAQQFPDLHSELNLSSLELGDSALYFCASSVDGVGSPLHFGNGTRLTVT.

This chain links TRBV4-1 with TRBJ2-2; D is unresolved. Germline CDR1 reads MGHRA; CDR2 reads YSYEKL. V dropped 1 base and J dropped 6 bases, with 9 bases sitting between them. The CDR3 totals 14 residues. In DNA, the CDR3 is TGCGCCAGCAGCCAAGCCCGGACCGCCGGGGAGCTGTTTTTT. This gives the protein CASSQARTAGELFF.

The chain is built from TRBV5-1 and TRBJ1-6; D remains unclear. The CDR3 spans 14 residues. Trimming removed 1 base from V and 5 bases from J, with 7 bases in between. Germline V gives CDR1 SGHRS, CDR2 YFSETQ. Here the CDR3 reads CASSLSGDNSPLHF. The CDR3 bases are TGCGCCAGCAGCTTGTCCGGGGATAATTCACCCCTCCACTTT.

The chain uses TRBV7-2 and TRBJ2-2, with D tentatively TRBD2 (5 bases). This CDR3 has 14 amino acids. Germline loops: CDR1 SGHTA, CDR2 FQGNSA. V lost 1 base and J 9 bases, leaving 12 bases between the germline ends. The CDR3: CASSLVFGIRELFF. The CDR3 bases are TGTGCCAGCAGCTTAGTGTTCGGGATAAGGGAGCTGTTTTTT.

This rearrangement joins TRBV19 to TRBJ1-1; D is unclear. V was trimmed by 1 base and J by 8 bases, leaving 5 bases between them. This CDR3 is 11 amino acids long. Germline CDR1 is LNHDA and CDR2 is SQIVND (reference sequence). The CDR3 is CASSIADEAFF. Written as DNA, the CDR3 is TGTGCCAGTAGTATAGCCGACGAAGCTTTCTTT.

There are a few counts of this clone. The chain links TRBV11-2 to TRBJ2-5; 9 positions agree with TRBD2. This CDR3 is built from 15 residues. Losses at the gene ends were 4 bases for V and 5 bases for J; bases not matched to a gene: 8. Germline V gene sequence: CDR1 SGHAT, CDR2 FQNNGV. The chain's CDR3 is CASSSAGGPAETQYF. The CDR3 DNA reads TGTGCCAGCAGCTCCGCGGGAGGGCCCGCGGAGACCCAGTACTTC.

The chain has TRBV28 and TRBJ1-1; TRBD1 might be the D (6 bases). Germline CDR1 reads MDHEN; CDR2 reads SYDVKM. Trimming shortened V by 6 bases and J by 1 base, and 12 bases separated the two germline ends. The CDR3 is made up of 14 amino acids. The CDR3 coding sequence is TGTGCCAGCAGCACCGGACAGTCGAACACTGAAGCTTTCTTT. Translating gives CASSTGQSNTEAFF.

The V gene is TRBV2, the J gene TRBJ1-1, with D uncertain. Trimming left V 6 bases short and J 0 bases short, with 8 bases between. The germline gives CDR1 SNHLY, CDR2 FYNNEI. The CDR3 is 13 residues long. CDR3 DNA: TGTGCCAGCAGCTGGGAGATGAACACTGAAGCTTTCTTT. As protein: CASSWEMNTEAFF.

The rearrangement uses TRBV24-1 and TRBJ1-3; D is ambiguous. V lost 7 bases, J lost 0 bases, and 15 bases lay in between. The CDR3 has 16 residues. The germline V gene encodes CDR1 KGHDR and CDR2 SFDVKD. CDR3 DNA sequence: TGTGCCACCAGACCATTTCCCCCGGGCTCTGGAAACACCATATATTTT. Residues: CATRPFPPGSGNTIYF.

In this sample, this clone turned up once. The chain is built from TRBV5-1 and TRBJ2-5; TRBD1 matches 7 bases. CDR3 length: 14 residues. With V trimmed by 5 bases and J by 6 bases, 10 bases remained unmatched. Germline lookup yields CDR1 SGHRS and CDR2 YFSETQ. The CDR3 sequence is CASRNVTGRQTQYF. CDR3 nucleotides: TGCGCCAGCAGAAACGTGACAGGGCGCCAGACCCAGTACTTC.

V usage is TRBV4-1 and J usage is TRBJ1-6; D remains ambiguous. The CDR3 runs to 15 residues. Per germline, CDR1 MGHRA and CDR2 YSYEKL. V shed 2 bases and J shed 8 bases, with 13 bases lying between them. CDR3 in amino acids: CASSQNSISDSPLHF. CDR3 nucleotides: TGCGCCAGCAGCCAAAATTCAATTTCAGATTCACCCCTCCACTTT.

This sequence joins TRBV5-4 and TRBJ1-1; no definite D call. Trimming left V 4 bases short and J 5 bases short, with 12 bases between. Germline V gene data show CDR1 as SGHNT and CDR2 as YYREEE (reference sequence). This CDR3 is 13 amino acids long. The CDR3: CASSGIGGTEAFF. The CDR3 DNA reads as TGTGCCAGCAGCGGAATCGGTGGTACTGAAGCTTTCTTT.

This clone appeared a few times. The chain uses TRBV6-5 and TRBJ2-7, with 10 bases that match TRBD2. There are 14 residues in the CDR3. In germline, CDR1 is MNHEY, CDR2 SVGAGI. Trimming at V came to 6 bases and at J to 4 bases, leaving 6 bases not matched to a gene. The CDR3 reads CASRPGLASYEQYF. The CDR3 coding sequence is TGTGCCAGCAGACCGGGACTAGCGTCTTACGAGCAGTACTTC.

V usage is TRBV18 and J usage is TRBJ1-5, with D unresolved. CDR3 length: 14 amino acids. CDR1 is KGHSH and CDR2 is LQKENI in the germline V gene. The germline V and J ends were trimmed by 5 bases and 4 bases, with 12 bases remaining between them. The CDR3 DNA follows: TGTGCCAGCTCAATGGGAGAGGAAAATCAGCCCCAGCATTTT. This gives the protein CASSMGEENQPQHF.

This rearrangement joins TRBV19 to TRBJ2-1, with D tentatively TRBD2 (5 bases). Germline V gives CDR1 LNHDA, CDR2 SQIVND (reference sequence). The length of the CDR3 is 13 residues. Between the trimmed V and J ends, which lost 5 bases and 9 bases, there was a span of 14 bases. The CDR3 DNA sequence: TGTGCCAGTAGTGCCTGGGAGCCTGGTGAGCAGTTCTTC. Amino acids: CASSAWEPGEQFF. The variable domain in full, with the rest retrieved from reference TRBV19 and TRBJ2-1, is DGGITQSPKYLFRKEGQNVTLSCEQNLNHDAMYWYRQDPGQGLRLIYYSQIVNDFQKGDIAEGYSVSREKKESFPLTVTSAQKNPTAFYLCASSAWEPGEQFFGPGTRLTVL.

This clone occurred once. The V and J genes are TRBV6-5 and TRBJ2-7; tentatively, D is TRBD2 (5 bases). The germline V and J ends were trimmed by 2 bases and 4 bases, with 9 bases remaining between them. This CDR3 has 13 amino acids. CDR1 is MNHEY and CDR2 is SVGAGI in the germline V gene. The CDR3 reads CASSYGREYEQYF. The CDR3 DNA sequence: TGTGCCAGCAGTTACGGACGGGAATACGAGCAGTACTTC.

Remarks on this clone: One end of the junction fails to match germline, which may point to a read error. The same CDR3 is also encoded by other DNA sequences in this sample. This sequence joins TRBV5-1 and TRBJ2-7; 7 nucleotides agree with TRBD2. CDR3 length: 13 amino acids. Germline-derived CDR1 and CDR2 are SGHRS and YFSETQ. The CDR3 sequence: CASSWDYTYEQYF. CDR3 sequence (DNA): TGCGCCAGCAGCTGGGACTATACCTATGAGCAGTACTTC. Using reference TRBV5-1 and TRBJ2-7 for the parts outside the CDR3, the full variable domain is KAGVTQTPRYLIKTRGQQVTLSCSPISGHRSVSWYQQTPGQGLQFLFEYFSETQRNKGNFPGRFSGRQFSNSRSEMNVSTLELGDSALYLCASSWDYTYEQYFGPGTRLTVT.

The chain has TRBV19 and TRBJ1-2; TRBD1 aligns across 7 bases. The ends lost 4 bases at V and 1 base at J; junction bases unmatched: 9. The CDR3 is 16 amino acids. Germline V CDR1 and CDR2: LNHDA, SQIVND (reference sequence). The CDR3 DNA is TGTGCCAGTAGTAGCCACAGGGGCTTTATTAACTATGGCTACACCTTC. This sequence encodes CASSSHRGFINYGYTF. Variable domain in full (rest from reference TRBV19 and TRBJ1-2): DGGITQSPKYLFRKEGQNVTLSCEQNLNHDAMYWYRQDPGQGLRLIYYSQIVNDFQKGDIAEGYSVSREKKESFPLTVTSAQKNPTAFYLCASSSHRGFINYGYTFGSGTRLTVV.

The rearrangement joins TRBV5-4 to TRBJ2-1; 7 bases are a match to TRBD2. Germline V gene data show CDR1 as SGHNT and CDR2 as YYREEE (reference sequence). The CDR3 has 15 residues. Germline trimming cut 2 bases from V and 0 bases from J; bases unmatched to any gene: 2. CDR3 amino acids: CASSLSGASYNEQFF. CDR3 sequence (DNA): TGTGCCAGCAGCTTAAGCGGGGCCTCCTACAATGAGCAGTTCTTC.

In nucleotides, the CDR3 is TGTGCCAGCAGCGGTACCTATAATTCACCCCTCCACTTT. Its translation is CASSGTYNSPLHF. This sequence joins TRBV6-5 and TRBJ1-6; D unclear. CDR1 MNHEY and CDR2 SVGAGI come from the germline V gene. V lost 6 bases, J lost 2 bases, and 5 bases lay in between. The CDR3 loop spans 13 amino acids.

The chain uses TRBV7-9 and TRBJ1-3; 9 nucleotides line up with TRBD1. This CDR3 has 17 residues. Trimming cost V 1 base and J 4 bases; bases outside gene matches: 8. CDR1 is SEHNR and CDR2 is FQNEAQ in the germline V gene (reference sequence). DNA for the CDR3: TGTGCCAGCAGCTTAGTAGGGGACAGGGCAGGAGGAAACACCATATATTTT. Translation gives CASSLVGDRAGGNTIYF.